This TCR beta chain was profiled in a study of OX40 agonist ivuxolimab in advanced cancers. General study results and limits: Near-lowest levels of clonal expansion characterized partial responders at 0.1-3.0 mg/kg.

The protocol was immunoSEQ multiplex PCR, while the TCRdb copy is restricted to in-frame clones and leaves out a portion. The table includes approximately 86,000 clones, 90% to 95% detected once. On this clone: The antigen is undetermined.

The germline gives CDR1 SGHDN, CDR2 FVKESK. The CDR3 is made up of 12 amino acids. V dropped 4 bases and J dropped 6 bases, with 6 bases sitting between them. Source: CD4+ or CD8+ T cells sorted from blood, taken in a trial of the OX40 agonist ivuxolimab. This chain uses TRBV14 with TRBJ1-4; D is unclear. The sequence came from an adult with an advanced solid tumor such as melanoma, head and neck, liver or kidney cancer. CDR3 coding DNA: TGTGCCAGCAGCCGGTTTGATGAAAAACTGTTTTTT. Protein product: CASSRFDEKLFF. Looking up the rest from reference TRBV14 and TRBJ1-4 gives the full variable domain: EAGVTQFPSHSVIEKGQTVTLRCDPISGHDNLYWYRRVMGKEIKFLLHFVKESKQDESGMPNNRFLAERTGGTYSTLKVQPAELEDSGVYFCASSRFDEKLFFGSGTQLSVL.